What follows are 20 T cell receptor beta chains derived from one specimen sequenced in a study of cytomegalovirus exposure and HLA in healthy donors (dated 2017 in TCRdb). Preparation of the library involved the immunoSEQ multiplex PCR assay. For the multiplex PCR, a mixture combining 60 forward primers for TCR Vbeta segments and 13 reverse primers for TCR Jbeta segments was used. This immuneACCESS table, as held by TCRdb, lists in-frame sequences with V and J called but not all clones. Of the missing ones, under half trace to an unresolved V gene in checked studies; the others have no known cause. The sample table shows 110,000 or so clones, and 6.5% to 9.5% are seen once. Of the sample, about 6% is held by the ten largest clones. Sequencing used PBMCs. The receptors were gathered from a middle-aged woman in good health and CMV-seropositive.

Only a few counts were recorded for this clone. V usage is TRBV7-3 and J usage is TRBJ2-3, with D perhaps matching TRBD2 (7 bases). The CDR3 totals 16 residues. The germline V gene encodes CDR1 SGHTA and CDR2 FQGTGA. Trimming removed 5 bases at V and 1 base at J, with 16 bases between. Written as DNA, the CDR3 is TGTGCCAGCAGCCAAGGGGGGGGAGGGGGCACAGATACGCAGTATTTT. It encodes CASSQGGGGGTDTQYF.

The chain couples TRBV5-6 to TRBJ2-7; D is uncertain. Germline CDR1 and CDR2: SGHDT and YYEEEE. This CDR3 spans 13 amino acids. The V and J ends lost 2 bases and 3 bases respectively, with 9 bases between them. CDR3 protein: CASSFSQVYEQYF. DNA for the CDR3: TGTGCCAGCAGCTTCTCCCAGGTCTACGAGCAGTACTTC.

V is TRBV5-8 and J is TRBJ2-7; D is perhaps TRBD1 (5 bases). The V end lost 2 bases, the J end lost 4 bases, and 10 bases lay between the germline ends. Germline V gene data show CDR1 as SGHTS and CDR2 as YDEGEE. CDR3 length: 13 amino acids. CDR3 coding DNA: TGTGCCAGCAGCTTACTCGACAGATACGAGCAGTACTTC. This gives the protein CASSLLDRYEQYF.

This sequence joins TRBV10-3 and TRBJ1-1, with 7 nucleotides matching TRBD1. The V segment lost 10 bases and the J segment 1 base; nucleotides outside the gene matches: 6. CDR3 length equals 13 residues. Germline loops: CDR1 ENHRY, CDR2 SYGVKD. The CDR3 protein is CATRGTENTEAFF. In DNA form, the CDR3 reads TGTGCCACCCGCGGGACAGAGAACACTGAAGCTTTCTTT.

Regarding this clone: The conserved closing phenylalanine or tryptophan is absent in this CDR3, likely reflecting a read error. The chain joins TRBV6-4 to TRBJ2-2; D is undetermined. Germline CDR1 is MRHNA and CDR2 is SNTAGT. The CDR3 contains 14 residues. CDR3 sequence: CASSDSTNTGELFL. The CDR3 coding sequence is TGTGCCAGCAGTGACTCGACAAACACAGGGGAGCTGTTTTTG.

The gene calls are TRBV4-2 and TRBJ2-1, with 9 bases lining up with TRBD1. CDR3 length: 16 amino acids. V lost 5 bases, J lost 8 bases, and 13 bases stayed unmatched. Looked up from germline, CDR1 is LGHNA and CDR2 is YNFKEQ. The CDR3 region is CASSNRNTGGGDEQFF. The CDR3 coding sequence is TGTGCCAGCAGCAACAGGAACACAGGGGGCGGCGATGAGCAGTTCTTC.

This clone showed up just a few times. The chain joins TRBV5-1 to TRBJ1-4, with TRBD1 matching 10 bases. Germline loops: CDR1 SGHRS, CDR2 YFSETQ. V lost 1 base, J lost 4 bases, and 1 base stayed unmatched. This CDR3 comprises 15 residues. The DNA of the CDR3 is TGCGCCAGCAGCTTGAGGGACAGGGGTAATGAAAAACTGTTTTTT. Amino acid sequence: CASSLRDRGNEKLFF.

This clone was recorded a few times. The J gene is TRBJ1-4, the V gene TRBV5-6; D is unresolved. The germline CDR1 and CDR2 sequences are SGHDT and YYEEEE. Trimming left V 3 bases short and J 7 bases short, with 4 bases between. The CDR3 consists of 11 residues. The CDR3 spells CASSYGEKLFF. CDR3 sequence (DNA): TGTGCCAGCAGCTACGGTGAAAAACTGTTTTTT.

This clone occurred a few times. CDR3 loop: CASSRGQGENTGELFF. CDR3 DNA: TGTGCCAGCTCACGGGGACAGGGAGAGAACACCGGGGAGCTGTTTTTT. The chain joins TRBV18 to TRBJ2-2, with TRBD1 matching over 9 bases. The CDR3 is 16 residues long. The junction had 4 bases not matched to a gene; V was cut back by 4 bases and J by 1 base. The germline CDR1 and CDR2 sequences are KGHSH and LQKENI.

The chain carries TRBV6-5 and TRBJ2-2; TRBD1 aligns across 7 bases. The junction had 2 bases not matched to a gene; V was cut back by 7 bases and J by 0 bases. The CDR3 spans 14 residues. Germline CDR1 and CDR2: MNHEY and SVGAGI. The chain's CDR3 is CASTGQANTGELFF. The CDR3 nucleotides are TGTGCCAGCACCGGACAGGCGAACACCGGGGAGCTGTTTTTT.

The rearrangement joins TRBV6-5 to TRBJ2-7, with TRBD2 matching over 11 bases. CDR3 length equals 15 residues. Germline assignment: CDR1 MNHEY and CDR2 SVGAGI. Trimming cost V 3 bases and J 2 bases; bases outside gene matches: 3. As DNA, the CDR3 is TGTGCCAGCAGTTATGAGACTAGCGGGGCCTACGAGCAGTACTTC. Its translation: CASSYETSGAYEQYF.

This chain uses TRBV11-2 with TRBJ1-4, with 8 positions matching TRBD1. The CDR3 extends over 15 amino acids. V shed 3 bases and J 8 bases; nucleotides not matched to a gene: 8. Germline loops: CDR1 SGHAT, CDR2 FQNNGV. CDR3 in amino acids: CASSFTFTGGEKLFF. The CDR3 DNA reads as TGTGCCAGCAGCTTCACTTTCACAGGGGGGGAAAAACTGTTTTTT.

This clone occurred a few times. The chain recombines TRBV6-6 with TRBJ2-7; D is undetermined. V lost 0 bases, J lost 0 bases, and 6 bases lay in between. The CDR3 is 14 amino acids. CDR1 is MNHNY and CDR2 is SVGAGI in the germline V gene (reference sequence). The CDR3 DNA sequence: TGTGCCAGCAGTTACTCGAGGTTCTCCTACGAGCAGTACTTC. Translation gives CASSYSRFSYEQYF.

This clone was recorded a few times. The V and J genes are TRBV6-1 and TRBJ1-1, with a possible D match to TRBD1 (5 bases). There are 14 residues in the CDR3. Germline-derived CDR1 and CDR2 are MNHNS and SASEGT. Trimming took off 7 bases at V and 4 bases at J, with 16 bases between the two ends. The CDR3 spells CASKTGREGTEAFF. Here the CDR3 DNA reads TGTGCCAGCAAAACCGGCAGGGAGGGCACTGAAGCTTTCTTT.

The CDR3 DNA reads TGTGCCAGCAGCCCCGGGACTAGCGGGGGGGTAAGCACAGATACGCAGTATTTT. This sequence encodes CASSPGTSGGVSTDTQYF. The chain employs TRBV7-9 and TRBJ2-3, with TRBD2 identical over 16 bases. J was trimmed by 0 bases and V by 5 bases; bases with no gene match: 5. Germline CDR1 SEHNR, CDR2 FQNEAQ (reference sequence). This CDR3 comprises 18 residues.

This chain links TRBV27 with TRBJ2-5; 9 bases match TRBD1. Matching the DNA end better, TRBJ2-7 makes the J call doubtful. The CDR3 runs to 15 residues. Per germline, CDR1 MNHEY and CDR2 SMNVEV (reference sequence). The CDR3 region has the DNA TGTGCCAGCAGGTTCCGGACAGGGGATACCTACGAGCAGTACTTC. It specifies CASRFRTGDTYEQYF.

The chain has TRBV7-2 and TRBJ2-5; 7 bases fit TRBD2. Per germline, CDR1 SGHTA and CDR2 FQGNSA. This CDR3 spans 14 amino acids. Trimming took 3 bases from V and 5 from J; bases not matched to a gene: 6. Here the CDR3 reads CASSLSGGSETQYF. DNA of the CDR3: TGTGCCAGCAGCTTGTCGGGAGGAAGCGAGACCCAGTACTTC.

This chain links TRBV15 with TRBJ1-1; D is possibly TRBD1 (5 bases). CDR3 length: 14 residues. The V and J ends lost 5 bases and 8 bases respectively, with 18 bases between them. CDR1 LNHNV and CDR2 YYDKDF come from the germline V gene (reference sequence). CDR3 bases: TGTGCCACCAGCGGGGCGACAGTAGATAACGAAGCTTTCTTT. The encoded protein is CATSGATVDNEAFF.

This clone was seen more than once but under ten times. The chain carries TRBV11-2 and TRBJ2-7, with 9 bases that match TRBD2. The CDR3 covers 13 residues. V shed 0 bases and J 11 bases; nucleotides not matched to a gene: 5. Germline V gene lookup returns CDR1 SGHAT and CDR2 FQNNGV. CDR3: CASSLDRLAGKYF. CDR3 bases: TGTGCCAGCAGCTTAGATCGGCTAGCGGGGAAGTACTTC.

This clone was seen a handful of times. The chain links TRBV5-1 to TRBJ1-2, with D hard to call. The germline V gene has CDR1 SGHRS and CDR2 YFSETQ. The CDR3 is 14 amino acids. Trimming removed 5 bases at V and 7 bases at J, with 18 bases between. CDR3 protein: CASREGRSLGGYTF. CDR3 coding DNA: TGCGCCAGCAGGGAGGGTAGATCGCTGGGTGGCTACACCTTC.